This T cell receptor beta chain came from a study of early T cells in non-severe SARS-CoV-2 infection. Each CDR3 protein is one row after TCRdb ran MiXCR on the 5' RACE reads. This sample has about 70,000 distinct CDR3 sequences; 9% to 15% occur once, and the top ten carry about 16%. Germline CDR1 DFQATT, CDR2 SNEGSKA (reference sequence). This CDR3 region has 16 residues. This clonotype came up a few times. The junction differs from germline at one of its ends, possibly a read error. The chain links TRBV20-1 to TRBJ2-7, with a weak D call TRBD2 (5 bases). The sequences come from whole blood, collected at baseline. This sequence originates from an adult who was a healthcare worker with PCR-confirmed SARS-CoV-2 infection or an uninfected control (not recorded which). The donor label of this sample is uncertain. CDR3 DNA: TGCAGTACTAGACCCCTTTTGGCGGGCACCTCCTACGAGCAGTACTTC. This gives the protein CSTRPLLAGTSYEQYF.